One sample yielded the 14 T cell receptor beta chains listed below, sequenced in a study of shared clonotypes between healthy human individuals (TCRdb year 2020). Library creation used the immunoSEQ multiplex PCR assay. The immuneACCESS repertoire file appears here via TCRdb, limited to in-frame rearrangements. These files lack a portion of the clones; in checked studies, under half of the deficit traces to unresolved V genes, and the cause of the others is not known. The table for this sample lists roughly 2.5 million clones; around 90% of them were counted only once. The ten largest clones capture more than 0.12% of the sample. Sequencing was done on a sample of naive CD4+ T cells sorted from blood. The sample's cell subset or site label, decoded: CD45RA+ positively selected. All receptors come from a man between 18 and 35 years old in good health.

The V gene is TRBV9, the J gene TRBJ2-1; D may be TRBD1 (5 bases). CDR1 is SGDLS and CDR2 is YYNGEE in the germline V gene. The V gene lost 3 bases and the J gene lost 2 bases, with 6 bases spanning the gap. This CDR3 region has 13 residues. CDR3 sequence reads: CASSADTYNEQFF. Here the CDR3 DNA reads TGTGCCAGCAGCGCGGACACCTACAATGAGCAGTTCTTC.

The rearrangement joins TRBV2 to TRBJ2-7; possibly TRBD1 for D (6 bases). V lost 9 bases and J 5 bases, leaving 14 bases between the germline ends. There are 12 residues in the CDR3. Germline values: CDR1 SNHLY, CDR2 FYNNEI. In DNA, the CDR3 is TGTGCCAGTACTAGGGGGTATAACGAGCAGTACTTC. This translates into CASTRGYNEQYF.

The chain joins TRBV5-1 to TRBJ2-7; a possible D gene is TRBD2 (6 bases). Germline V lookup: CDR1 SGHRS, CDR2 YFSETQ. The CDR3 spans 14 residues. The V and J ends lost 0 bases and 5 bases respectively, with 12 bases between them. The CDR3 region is CASSLGHGGNEQYF. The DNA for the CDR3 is TGCGCCAGCAGCTTGGGGCACGGAGGGAACGAGCAGTACTTC.

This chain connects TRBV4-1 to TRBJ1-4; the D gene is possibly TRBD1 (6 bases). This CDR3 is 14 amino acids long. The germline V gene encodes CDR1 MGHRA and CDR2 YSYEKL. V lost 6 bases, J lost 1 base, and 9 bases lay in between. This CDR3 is CASRKTGTNEKLFF. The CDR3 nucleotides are TGCGCCAGCAGGAAGACAGGAACTAATGAAAAACTGTTTTTT.

DNA of the CDR3: TGTGCCAGCAGCCAGGACGCCCTCTATGGCTACACCTTC. Translating it yields CASSQDALYGYTF. The chain uses TRBV5-6 and TRBJ1-2; no reliable D call. V lost 4 bases, J lost 4 bases, and 11 bases lay in between. Germline CDR1 and CDR2: SGHDT and YYEEEE. CDR3 length: 13 residues.

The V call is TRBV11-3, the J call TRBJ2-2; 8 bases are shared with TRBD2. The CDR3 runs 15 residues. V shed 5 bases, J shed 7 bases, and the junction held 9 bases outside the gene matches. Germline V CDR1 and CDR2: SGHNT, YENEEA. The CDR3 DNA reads TGTGCCAGCAGCCCCGGACTAGCCGGGAGCGGGGAGCTGTTTTTT. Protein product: CASSPGLAGSGELFF.

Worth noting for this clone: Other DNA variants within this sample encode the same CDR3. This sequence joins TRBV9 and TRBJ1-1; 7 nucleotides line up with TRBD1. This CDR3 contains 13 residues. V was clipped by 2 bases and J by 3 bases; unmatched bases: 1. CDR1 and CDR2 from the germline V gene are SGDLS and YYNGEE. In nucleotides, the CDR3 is TGTGCCAGCAGCGTTGACAGGGACACTGAAGCTTTCTTT. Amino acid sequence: CASSVDRDTEAFF.

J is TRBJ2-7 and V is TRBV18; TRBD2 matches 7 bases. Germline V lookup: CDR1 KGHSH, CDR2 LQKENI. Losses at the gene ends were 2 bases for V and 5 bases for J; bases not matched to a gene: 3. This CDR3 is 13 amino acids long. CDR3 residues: CASSPITSDEQYF. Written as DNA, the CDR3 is TGTGCCAGCTCACCAATAACTAGCGACGAGCAGTACTTC.

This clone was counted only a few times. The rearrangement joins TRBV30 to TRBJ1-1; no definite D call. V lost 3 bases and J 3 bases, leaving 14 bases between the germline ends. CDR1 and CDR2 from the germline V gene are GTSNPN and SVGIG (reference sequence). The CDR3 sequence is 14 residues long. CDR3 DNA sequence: TGTGCCTGGAGCCAACGAGGAGGGCACACTGAAGCTTTCTTT. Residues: CAWSQRGGHTEAFF.

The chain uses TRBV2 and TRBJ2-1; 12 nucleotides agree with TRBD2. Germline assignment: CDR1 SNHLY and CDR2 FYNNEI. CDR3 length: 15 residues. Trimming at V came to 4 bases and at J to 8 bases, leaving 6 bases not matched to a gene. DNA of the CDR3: TGTGCCAGCAGTGGACTAGCGGGGGCATGGGATGAGCAGTTCTTC. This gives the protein CASSGLAGAWDEQFF.

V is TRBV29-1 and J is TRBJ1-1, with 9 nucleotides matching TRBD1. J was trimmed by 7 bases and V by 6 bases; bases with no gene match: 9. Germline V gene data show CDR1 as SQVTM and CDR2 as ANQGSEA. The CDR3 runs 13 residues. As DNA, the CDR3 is TGCAGCGTAGCCGGGACAGGGCGAGATGAAGCTTTCTTT. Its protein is CSVAGTGRDEAFF.

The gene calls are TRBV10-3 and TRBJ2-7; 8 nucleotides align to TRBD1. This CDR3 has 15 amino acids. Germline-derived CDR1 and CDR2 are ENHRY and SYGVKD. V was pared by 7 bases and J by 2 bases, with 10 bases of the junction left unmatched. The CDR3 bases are TGTGCCATCACCACCAGCCCAGGGGGCACCTACGAGCAGTACTTC. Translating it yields CAITTSPGGTYEQYF.

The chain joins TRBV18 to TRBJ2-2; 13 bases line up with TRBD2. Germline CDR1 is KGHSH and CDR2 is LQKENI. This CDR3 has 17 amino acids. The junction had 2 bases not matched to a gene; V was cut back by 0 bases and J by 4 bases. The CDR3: CASSPPGLAGTTGELFF. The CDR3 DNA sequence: TGTGCCAGCTCACCACCGGGACTAGCGGGGACCACCGGGGAGCTGTTTTTT.

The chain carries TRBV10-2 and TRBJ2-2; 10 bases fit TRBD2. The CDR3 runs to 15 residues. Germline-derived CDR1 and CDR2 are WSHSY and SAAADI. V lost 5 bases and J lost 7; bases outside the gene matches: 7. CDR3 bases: TGCGCCAGCAGTTTAGCGGGAGGCTTAGGCGGGGAGCTGTTTTTT. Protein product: CASSLAGGLGGELFF.